In its sample, the clone carrying this T cell receptor (beta chain) was seen a few times. The antigen remains undetermined. V gave up 2 bases and J gave up 0 bases, with 17 bases separating them. The CDR3 is 18 amino acids. Germline lookup yields CDR1 SGHAT and CDR2 FQNNGV. The data belong to a study of response to subunit inactivated influenza vaccine. TCRdb re-called the RT-PCR reads through MiXCR, storing one row per CDR3 protein. The sample yields hundreds of thousands of distinct CDR3 sequences, 14% seen once. Overall study findings and caveats: Authors suggested seasonal influenza vaccinations each recruit few new T cells.

The source material was PBMCs from blood, sampled around two weeks before vaccination. The sequence was collected from a man aged 50-59 years who received an inactivated influenza vaccine. The chain carries TRBV11-2 and TRBJ1-5; D not certain. In nucleotides, the CDR3 is TGTGCCAGCAGCTTACTCCCCCCAATTGGGCATAGCAATCAGCCCCAGCATTTT. Translated: CASSLLPPIGHSNQPQHF.